The 9 T cell receptor beta chains below all came from one sample that was sequenced in a study of T cell repertoires in aging, cancer and after chemotherapy. TCR beta rearrangements were amplified from peripheral blood genomic DNA. A mixed TRB-A/B primer pool amplified rearranged TRB by multiplex touch-down PCR. TCRdb itself ran the multiplex PCR reads through MiXCR, one entry per CDR3 protein. The sample has around 13,000 distinct CDR3 sequences, around 30% seen once; the top ten hold approximately 10%. The sample was blood. The receptor source for this set is a human donor with a blood cancer.

This clonotype occurred a few times. The chain combines TRBV5-1 with TRBJ2-7, with 7 nucleotides matching TRBD1. CDR3 length: 14 amino acids. Germline loops: CDR1 SGHRS, CDR2 YFSETQ. Trimming cost V 1 base and J 3 bases; bases outside gene matches: 4. CDR3 sequence: CASSLLGTDYEQYF. For the CDR3, the DNA is TGCGCCAGCAGCTTGTTAGGGACAGACTACGAGCAGTACTTC.

This clonotype was found a few times. The chain's CDR3 is CASRGRNTEAFF. The CDR3 bases are TGTGCCAGCAGGGGGAGAAACACTGAAGCTTTCTTT. The genes are TRBV27 and TRBJ1-1; no definite D call. This CDR3 spans 12 amino acids. The germline V and J ends were trimmed by 6 bases and 2 bases, with 7 bases remaining between them. The germline V gene encodes CDR1 MNHEY and CDR2 SMNVEV (reference sequence).

V is TRBV5-1 and J is TRBJ2-5; D assignment may be TRBD1 or TRBD2 (6 bases each). Germline-derived CDR1 and CDR2 are SGHRS and YFSETQ. Trimming removed 4 bases from V and 5 bases from J, with 15 bases in between. The CDR3 is 14 residues long. The CDR3 nucleotides read TGCGCCAGCAGCCATACAGGGAGGTGGGAGACCCAGTACTTC. This codes for CASSHTGRWETQYF.

This chain uses TRBV5-6 with TRBJ2-5; D is unclear. Germline CDR1 is SGHDT and CDR2 is YYEEEE. This CDR3 has 15 residues. The V end was cut by 4 bases, the J end by 1 base, with 14 bases between. CDR3: CASSKYWRSQETQYF. In DNA, the CDR3 is TGTGCCAGCAGCAAATATTGGCGGAGCCAAGAGACCCAGTACTTC.

This clonotype is termed medium-sized. The chain combines TRBV12-3 or TRBV12-4 with TRBJ2-5; tentative D call: TRBD1 (5 bases). The CDR3 has 15 residues. V was trimmed by 1 base and J by 5 bases, leaving 14 bases between them. CDR3 in amino acids: CASSLGLQGSETQYF. The CDR3, as DNA: TGTGCCAGCAGTTTAGGGCTTCAGGGCAGCGAGACCCAGTACTTC.

This clonotype was detected a few times. CDR3: CASSESVSYGYTF. CDR3 nucleotide sequence: TGTGCCAGCAGTGAATCTGTGAGCTATGGCTACACCTTC. This chain links TRBV6-1 with TRBJ1-2; D remains unclear. The V end was cut by 2 bases, the J end by 4 bases, with 8 bases between. The length of the CDR3 is 13 residues. Looked up from germline, CDR1 is MNHNS and CDR2 is SASEGT.

This rearrangement joins TRBV6-1 to TRBJ2-7; tentative D call: TRBD2 (6 bases). From germline, CDR1 is MNHNS and CDR2 SASEGT. V gave up 6 bases and J gave up 4 bases, with 10 bases separating them. This CDR3 has 12 amino acids. The DNA of the CDR3 is TGTGCCAGCAGCCCCGGGGGTTACGAGCAGTACGTC. It yields the protein CASSPGGYEQYV.

The chain couples TRBV7-9 to TRBJ2-7; a possible D gene is TRBD2 (5 bases). Looked up from germline, CDR1 is SEHNR and CDR2 is FQNEAQ (reference sequence). V shed 1 base and J shed 3 bases, with 10 bases lying between them. CDR3 length equals 14 residues. The CDR3 reads CASSLVSGYYEQYV. Here the CDR3 DNA reads TGTGCCAGCAGCTTAGTGAGCGGATACTACGAGCAGTACGTC.

Within the sample, this clonotype is medium-sized (0.01 to 0.1%). The V call is TRBV12-3 or TRBV12-4, the J call TRBJ2-1; D remains ambiguous. V was shortened by 1 base and J by 8 bases, with 6 bases between the two germline ends. This CDR3 has 12 residues. This CDR3 reads CASSLGSDEQFF. CDR3 sequence (DNA): TGTGCCAGCAGTTTAGGGAGCGATGAGCAGTTCTTC.